This TCR beta chain was observed in a study of T-cell reconstitution after alpha-beta-depleted transplantation in children. To note about this clonotype: Its target is unknown.

Study-wide results and caveats: Several hundred expanded graft clones reportedly supplied alpha-beta T cells about two months after transplant.

CDR1 and CDR2 from the germline V gene are SGHRS and YFSETQ. V shed 3 bases and J shed 3 bases, with 15 bases lying between them. The CDR3 length is 15 residues. As it was prepared, the TCRbeta library received unique molecular identifiers. TCRdb ran MiXCR on the PCR reads and lists one entry per CDR3 protein. Found here are 440,000 or so distinct CDR3 sequences, around 46% of them singletons; the top ten hold approximately 25%. The TCR sequence derives from a girl aged 2-9 years with aplastic anemia, due to receive a stem cell transplant. The input for sequencing was PBMCs, taken before TCRalphabeta/CD19-depleted stem cell transplant. The J gene is TRBJ1-1, the V gene TRBV5-1; TRBD1 might be the D (5 bases). CDR3 loop: CASSSTTRQYTEAFF. As DNA, the CDR3 is TGCGCCAGCAGCTCGACTACCCGACAGTACACTGAAGCTTTCTTT. Using reference TRBV5-1 and TRBJ1-1 for the parts outside the CDR3, the full variable domain is KAGVTQTPRYLIKTRGQQVTLSCSPISGHRSVSWYQQTPGQGLQFLFEYFSETQRNKGNFPGRFSGRQFSNSRSEMNVSTLELGDSALYLCASSSTTRQYTEAFFGQGTRLTVV.